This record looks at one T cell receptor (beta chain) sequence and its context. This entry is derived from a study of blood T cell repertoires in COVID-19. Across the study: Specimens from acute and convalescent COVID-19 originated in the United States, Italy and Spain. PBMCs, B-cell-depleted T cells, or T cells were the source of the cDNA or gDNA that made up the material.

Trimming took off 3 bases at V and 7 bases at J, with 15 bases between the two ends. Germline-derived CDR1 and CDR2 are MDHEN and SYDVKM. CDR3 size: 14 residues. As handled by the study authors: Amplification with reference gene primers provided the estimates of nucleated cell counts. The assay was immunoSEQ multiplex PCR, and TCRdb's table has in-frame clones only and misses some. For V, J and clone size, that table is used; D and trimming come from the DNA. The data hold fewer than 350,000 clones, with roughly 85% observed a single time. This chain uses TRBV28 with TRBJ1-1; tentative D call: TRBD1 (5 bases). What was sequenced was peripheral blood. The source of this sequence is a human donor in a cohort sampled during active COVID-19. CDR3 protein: CASSFGAREGEAFF. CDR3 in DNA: TGTGCCAGCAGTTTTGGGGCTAGGGAGGGTGAAGCTTTCTTT.